This paragraph covers one TCR beta chain sequence. TCRdb reprocessed the 5' RACE reads with MiXCR, giving one entry per CDR3 protein. The repertoire consists of tens of thousands of distinct CDR3 sequences, with 16% occurring once and the leading ten covering 31%. This sample stems from a study of T-cell memory formation after mild COVID-19. Losses at the gene ends were 3 bases for V and 1 base for J; bases not matched to a gene: 11. CDR1 and CDR2 from the germline V gene are SGHAT and FQNNGV. This CDR3 is 17 amino acids long. The material sequenced was PBMCs or a T cell subset sorted from them (not recorded which). The chain couples TRBV11-2 to TRBJ2-7; 8 bases match TRBD2. This sequence was found in an adult woman who had mild COVID-19 (a few samples of this study predate the infection). Cell type and time point are not known. CDR3 region: CASSLGLGGVRSYEQYF. The CDR3 DNA sequence: TGTGCCAGCAGCTTGGGTCTCGGGGGGGTCAGATCCTACGAGCAGTACTTC.